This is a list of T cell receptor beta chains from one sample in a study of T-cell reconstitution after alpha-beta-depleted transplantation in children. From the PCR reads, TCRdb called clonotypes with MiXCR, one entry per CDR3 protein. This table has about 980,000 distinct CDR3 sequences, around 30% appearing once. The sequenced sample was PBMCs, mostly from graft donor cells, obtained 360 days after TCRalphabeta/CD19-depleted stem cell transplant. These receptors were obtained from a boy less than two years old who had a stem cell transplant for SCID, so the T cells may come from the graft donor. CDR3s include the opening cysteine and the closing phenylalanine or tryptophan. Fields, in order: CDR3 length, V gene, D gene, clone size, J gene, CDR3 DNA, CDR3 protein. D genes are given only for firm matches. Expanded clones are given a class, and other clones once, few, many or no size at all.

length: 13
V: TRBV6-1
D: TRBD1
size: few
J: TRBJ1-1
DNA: TGTGCCAGCAGAAACCCAGGGGGCACTGAAGCTTTCTTT
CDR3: CASRNPGGTEAFF

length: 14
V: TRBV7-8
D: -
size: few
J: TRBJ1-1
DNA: TGTGCCAGCAGCCCCGGAGGGGATAGAACTGAAGCTTTCTTT
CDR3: CASSPGGDRTEAFF

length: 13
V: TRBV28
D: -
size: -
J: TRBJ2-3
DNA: TGTGCCAGCAACATCCGAAACACAGATACGCAGTATTTT
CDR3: CASNIRNTDTQYF

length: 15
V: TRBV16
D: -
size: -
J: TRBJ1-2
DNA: TGTGCCAGCAGCCTCGGGCGGGTCGTAGGATATGGCTACACCTTC
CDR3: CASSLGRVVGYGYTF

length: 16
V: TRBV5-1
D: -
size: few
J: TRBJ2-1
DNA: TGCGCCAGCAGCTCTCACAGGTCTAGCTCCTACAATGAGCAGTTCTTC
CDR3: CASSSHRSSSYNEQFF

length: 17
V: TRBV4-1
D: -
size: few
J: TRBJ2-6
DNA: TGCGCCAGCAGCCAAGAAAGGAGCGCCTCTGGGGCCAACGTCCTGACTTTC
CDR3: CASSQERSASGANVLTF

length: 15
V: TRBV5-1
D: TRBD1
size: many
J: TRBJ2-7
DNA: TGCGCCAGCAGCTTAGACAGGGCGCCCTTCTACGAGCAGTACTTC
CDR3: CASSLDRAPFYEQYF

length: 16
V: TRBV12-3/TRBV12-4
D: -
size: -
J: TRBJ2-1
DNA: TGTGCCAGCAGTTTCTCCCTAGGAGGAAGGGGGAATGAGCAGTTCTTC
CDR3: CASSFSLGGRGNEQFF

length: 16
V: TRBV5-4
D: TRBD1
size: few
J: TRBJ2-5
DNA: TGTGCCAGCGGACCAGATGGGACAGGGCGAGGGGAGACCCAGTACTTC
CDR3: CASGPDGTGRGETQYF

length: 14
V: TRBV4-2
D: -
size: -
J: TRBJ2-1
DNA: TGTGCCAGCAGCCAAGCCAGGGAGTACAATGAGCAGTTCTTC
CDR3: CASSQAREYNEQFF

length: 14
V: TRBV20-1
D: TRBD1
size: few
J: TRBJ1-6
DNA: TGCAGTGCTAGGGTGAGGACAGGCCGCAGGGCCCTCCACTTT
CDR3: CSARVRTGRRALHF

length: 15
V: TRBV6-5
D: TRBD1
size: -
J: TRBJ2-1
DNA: TGTGCCAGCAGTTCCACAGGGGGCTCCCCCAATGAGCAGTTCTTC
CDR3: CASSSTGGSPNEQFF

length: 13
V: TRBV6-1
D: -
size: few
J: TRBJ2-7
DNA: TGTGCCAGCAAAGACCACCTGGGGTACGAGCAGTACTTC
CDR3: CASKDHLGYEQYF

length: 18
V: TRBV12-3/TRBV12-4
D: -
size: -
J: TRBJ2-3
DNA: TGTGCCAGCACCGGTGGGGGGGGGCCTCCTACTAGCACAGATACGCAGTATTTT
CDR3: CASTGGGGPPTSTDTQYF

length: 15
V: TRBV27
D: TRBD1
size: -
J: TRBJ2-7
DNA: TGTGCCAGCAGCACTAGGAGACAGGGAGTGAACGAGCAGTACTTC
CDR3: CASSTRRQGVNEQYF

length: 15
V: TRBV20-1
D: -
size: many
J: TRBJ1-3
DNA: TGCAGTGCTAGAGATAACGGGAGCTCTGGAAACACCATATATTTT
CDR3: CSARDNGSSGNTIYF

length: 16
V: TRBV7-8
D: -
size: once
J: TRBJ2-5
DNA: TGTGCCAGCAGCTTTAGTCCGTCGGGACAACAAGAGACCCAGTACTTC
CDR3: CASSFSPSGQQETQYF

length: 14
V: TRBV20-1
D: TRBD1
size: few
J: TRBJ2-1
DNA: TGCAGTGCTAGCTTCTCAGGGGGTTACAATGAGCAGTTCTTC
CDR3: CSASFSGGYNEQFF

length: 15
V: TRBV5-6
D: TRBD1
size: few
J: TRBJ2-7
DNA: TGTGCCAGCAGCCCCCGGACAGGCGGGTTTTGGGAGCAGTACTTC
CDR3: CASSPRTGGFWEQYF

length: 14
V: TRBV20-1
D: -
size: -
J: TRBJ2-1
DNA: TGCAGTGCGGCAGGGGCAGGGTTTTACAATGAGCAGTTCTTC
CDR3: CSAAGAGFYNEQFF

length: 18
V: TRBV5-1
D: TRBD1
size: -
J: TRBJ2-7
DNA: TGCGCCAGCAGCTTCTTTGGATCCGGTGGGGACAGGGGTTACGAGCAGTACTTC
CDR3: CASSFFGSGGDRGYEQYF

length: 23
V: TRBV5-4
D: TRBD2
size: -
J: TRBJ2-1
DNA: TGTGCCAGCAGCATGCCGGCTAGCGGGGGGAACCCTGTACCTTTATACTCCTACAATGAGCAGTTCTTC
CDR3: CASSMPASGGNPVPLYSYNEQFF

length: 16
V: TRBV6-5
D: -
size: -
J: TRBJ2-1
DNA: TGTGCCAGCAGTTACTCTTCCCTGACGCTAGTACATGAGCAGTTCTTC
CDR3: CASSYSSLTLVHEQFF

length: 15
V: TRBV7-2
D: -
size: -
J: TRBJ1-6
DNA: TGTGCCAGCAGCTTACTGACAGGCCCTCATTCACCCCTCCACTTT
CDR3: CASSLLTGPHSPLHF

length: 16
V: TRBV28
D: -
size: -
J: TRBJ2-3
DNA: TGTGCCAGCAGTTTCTGGACAGACCCTCCCACAGATACGCAGTATTTT
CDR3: CASSFWTDPPTDTQYF

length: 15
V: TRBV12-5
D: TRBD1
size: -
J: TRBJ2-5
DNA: TGTGCTAGTGGTTTGCGGACAGGGGGTAGCGAGACCCAGTACTTC
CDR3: CASGLRTGGSETQYF

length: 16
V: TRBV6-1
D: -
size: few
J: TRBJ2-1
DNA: TGTGCCAGCACTACCCCTGGGGGGGCCAGCTACAATGAGCAGTTCTTC
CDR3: CASTTPGGASYNEQFF

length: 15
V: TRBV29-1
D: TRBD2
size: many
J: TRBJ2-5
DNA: TGCAGCGTTGACCAGACTAGCGGGCTGGGGGAGACCCAGTACTTC
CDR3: CSVDQTSGLGETQYF

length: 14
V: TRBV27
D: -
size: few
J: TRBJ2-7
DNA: TGTGCCAGCAGTTTATATGGTGTATCCTACGAGCAGTACTTC
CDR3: CASSLYGVSYEQYF

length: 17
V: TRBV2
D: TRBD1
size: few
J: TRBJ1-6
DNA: TGTGCCAGCAGTGACGGGGACAGGGGGCACGTGAGTTCACCCCTCCACTTT
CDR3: CASSDGDRGHVSSPLHF

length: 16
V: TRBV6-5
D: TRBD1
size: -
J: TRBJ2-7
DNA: TGTGCCAGCAGTTACGCCTGGACAGGGGTCTCCTACGAGCAGTACTTC
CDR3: CASSYAWTGVSYEQYF

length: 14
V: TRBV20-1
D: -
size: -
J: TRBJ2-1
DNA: TGCAGTGCCCATCGGACAGCCCTTGCCCCCACGCAGTTCTTC
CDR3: CSAHRTALAPTQFF

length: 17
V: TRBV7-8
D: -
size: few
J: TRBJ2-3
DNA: TGTGCCAGCAGCTTGCCAAGGGAGTGGGTAGACACAGATACGCAGTATTTT
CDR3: CASSLPREWVDTDTQYF

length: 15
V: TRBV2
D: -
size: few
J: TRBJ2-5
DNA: TGTGCCAGCAGTGAGACACAGGTCCGTTCAGAGACCCAGTACTTC
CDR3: CASSETQVRSETQYF